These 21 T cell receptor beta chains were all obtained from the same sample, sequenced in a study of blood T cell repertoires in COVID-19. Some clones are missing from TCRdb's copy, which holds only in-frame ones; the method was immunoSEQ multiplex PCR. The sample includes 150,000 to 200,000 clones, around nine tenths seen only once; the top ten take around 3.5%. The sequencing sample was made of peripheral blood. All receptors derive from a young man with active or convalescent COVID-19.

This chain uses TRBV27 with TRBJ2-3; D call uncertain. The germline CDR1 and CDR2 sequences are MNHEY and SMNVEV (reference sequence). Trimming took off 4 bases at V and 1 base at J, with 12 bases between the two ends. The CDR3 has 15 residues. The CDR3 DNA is TGTGCCAGCAGTTCGAGGAGAATCGGCACAGATACGCAGTATTTT. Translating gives CASSSRRIGTDTQYF.

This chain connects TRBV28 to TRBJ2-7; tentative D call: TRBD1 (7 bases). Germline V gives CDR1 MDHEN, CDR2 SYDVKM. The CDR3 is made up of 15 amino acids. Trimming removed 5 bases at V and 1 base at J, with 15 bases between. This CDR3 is CASSPDREVSYEQYV. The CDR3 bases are TGTGCCAGCAGTCCTGACAGGGAGGTTTCCTACGAGCAGTACGTC.

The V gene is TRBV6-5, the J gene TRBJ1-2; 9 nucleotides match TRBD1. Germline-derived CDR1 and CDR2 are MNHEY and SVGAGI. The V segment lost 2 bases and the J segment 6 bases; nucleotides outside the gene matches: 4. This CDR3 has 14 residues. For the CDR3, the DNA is TGTGCCAGCAGTTACGGGGGACAGGGTAATGGCTACACCTTC. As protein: CASSYGGQGNGYTF.

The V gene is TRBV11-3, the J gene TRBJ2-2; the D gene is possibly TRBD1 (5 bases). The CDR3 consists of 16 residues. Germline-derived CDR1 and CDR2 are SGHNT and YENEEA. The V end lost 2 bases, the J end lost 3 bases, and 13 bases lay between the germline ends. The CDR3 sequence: CASSLIETEDTGELFF. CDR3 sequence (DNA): TGTGCCAGCAGCTTAATCGAGACAGAGGACACCGGGGAGCTGTTTTTT.

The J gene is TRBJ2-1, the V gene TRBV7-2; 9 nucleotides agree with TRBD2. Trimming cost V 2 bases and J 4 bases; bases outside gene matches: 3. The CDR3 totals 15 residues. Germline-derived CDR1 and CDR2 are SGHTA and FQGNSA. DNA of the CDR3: TGTGCCAGCAGCTTACTCCTAGCGGGGTACAATGAGCAGTTCTTC. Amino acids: CASSLLLAGYNEQFF.

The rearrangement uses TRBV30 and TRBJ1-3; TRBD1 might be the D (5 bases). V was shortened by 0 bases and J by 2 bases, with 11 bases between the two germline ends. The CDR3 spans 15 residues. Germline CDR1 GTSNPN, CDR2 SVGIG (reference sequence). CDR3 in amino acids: CAWSVWGRAGNTIYF. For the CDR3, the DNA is TGTGCCTGGAGTGTATGGGGCAGGGCTGGAAACACCATATATTTT.

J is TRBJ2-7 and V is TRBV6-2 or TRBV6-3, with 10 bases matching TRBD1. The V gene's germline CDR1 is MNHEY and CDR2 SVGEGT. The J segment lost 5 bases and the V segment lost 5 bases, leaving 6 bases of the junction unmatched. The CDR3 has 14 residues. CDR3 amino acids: CASSDRDRGHEQYV. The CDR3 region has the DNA TGTGCCAGCAGTGACCGGGACAGGGGCCACGAGCAGTACGTC.

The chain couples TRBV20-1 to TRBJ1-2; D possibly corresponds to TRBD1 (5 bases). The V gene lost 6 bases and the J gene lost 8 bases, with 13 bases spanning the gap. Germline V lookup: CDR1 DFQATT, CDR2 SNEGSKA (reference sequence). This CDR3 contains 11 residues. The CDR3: CSANTGDGYTF. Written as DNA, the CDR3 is TGCAGTGCCAATACGGGGGACGGCTACACCTTC.

The chain's CDR3 is CATSGPPGQQTTYTQYF. CDR3 in DNA: TGTGCCACCAGTGGGCCCCCGGGACAACAAACAACTTATACGCAGTATTTT. This rearrangement joins TRBV24-1 to TRBJ2-3; tentatively, D is TRBD1 (6 bases). This CDR3 is built from 17 residues. V lost 5 bases and J lost 7, with 24 bases in between. CDR1 KGHDR and CDR2 SFDVKD come from the germline V gene.

The CDR3 loop is CASSLTGLAGNTIYF. The DNA of the CDR3 is TGTGCCAGCAGCTTGACAGGGCTAGCTGGAAACACCATATATTTT. The chain links TRBV11-2 to TRBJ1-3; 7 nucleotides agree with TRBD1. The CDR3 has 15 amino acids. V lost 3 bases to trimming and J lost 2 bases; unmatched junction nucleotides: 4. Germline-derived CDR1 and CDR2 are SGHAT and FQNNGV. The full variable domain, completed using reference TRBV11-2 and TRBJ1-3, is EAGVAQSPRYKIIEKRQSVAFWCNPISGHATLYWYQQILGQGPKLLIQFQNNGVVDDSQLPKDRFSAERLKGVDSTLKIQPAKLEDSAVYLCASSLTGLAGNTIYFGEGSWLTVV.

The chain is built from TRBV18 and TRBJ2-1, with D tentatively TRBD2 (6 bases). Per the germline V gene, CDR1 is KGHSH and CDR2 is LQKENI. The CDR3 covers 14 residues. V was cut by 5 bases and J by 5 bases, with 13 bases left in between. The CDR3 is CASSDGLLNNEQFF. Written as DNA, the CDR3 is TGTGCCAGCTCAGACGGACTACTAAACAATGAGCAGTTCTTC.

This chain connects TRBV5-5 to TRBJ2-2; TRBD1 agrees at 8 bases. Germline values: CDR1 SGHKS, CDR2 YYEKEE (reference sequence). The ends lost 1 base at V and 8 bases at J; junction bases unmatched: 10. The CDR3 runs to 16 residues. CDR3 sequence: CASSLSRAGGLGELFF. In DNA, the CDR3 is TGTGCCAGCAGCTTGAGTAGGGCAGGGGGCTTAGGGGAGCTGTTTTTT. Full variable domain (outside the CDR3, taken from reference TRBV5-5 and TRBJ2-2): DAGVTQSPTHLIKTRGQQVTLRCSPISGHKSVSWYQQVLGQGPQFIFQYYEKEERGRGNFPDRFSARQFPNYSSELNVNALLLGDSALYLCASSLSRAGGLGELFFGEGSRLTVL.

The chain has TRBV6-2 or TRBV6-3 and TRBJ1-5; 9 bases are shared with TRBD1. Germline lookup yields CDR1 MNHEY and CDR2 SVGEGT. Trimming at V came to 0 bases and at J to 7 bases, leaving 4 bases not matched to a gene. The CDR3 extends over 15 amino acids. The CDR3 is CASSYSDRGWQPQHF. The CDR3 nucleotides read TGTGCCAGCAGTTACTCGGACAGGGGCTGGCAGCCCCAGCATTTT.

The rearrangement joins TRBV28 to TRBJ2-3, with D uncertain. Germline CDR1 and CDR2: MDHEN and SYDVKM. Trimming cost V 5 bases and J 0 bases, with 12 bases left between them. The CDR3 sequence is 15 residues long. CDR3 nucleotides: TGTGCCAGCAGTCGTAGCAGCCCTAGCACAGATACGCAGTATTTT. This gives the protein CASSRSSPSTDTQYF. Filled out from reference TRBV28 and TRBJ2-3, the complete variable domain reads DVKVTQSSRYLVKRTGEKVFLECVQDMDHENMFWYRQDPGLGLRLIYFSYDVKMKEKGDIPEGYSVSREKKERFSLILESASTNQTSMYLCASSRSSPSTDTQYFGPGTRLTVL.

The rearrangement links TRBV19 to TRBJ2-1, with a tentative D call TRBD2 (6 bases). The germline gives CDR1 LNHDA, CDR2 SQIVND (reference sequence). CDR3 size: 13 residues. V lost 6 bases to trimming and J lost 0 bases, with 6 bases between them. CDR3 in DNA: TGTGCCAGTAGCGGGAGCTCCTACAATGAGCAGTTCTTC. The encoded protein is CASSGSSYNEQFF. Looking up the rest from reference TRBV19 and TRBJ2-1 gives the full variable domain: DGGITQSPKYLFRKEGQNVTLSCEQNLNHDAMYWYRQDPGQGLRLIYYSQIVNDFQKGDIAEGYSVSREKKESFPLTVTSAQKNPTAFYLCASSGSSYNEQFFGPGTRLTVL.

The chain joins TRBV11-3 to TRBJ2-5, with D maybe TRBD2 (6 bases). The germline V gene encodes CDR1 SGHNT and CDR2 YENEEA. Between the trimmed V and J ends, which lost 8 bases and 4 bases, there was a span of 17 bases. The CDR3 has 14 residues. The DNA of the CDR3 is TGTGCCAGCGCCGGGGGTCAGATCGGAGAGACCCAGTACTTC. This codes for CASAGGQIGETQYF. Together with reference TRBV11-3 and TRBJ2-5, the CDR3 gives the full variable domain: EAGVVQSPRYKIIEKKQPVAFWCNPISGHNTLYWYLQNLGQGPELLIRYENEEAVDDSQLPKDRFSAERLKGVDSTLKIQPAELGDSAVYLCASAGGQIGETQYFGPGTRLLVL.

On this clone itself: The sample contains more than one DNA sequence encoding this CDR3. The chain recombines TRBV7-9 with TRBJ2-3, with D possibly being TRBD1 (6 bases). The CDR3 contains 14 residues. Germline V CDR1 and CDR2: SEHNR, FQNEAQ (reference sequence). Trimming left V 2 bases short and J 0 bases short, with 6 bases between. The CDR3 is CASSLTGSTDTQYF. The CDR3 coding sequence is TGTGCCAGCAGCTTAACAGGGAGCACAGATACGCAGTATTTT.

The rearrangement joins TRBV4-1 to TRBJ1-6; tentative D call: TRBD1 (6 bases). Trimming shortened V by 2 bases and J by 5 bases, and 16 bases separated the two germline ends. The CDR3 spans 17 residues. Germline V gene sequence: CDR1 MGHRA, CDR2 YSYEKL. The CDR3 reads CASSQPNTGRNNSPLHF. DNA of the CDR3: TGCGCCAGCAGCCAACCTAATACAGGGCGGAATAATTCACCCCTCCACTTT.

The DNA for the CDR3 is TGTGCCAGCAGCCCAGGGGCCTACGAGCAGTACTTC. Translating gives CASSPGAYEQYF. The chain uses TRBV11-1 and TRBJ2-7, with D possibly matching TRBD1 (6 bases). The germline V and J ends were trimmed by 5 bases and 2 bases, with 7 bases remaining between them. CDR1 is SGHAT and CDR2 is FQDESV in the germline V gene (reference sequence). The CDR3 sequence is 12 residues long.

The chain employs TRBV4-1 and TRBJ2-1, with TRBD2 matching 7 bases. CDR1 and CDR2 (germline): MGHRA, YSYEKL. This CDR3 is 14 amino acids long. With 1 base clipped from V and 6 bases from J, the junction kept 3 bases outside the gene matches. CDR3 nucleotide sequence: TGCGCCAGCAGCCAAGGGGGCGGGGGCAATGAGCAGTTCTTC. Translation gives CASSQGGGGNEQFF.

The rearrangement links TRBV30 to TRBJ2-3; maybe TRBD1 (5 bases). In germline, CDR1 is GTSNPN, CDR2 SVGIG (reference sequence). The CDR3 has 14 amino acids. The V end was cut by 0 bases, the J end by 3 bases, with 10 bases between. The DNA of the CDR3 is TGTGCCTGGAGTGTACTGGGGCGAACAGATACGCAGTATTTT. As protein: CAWSVLGRTDTQYF.